A single sample is the source of the 11 T cell receptor beta chains below, sequenced in a study of blood T cell repertoires in COVID-19. TCRdb's table, derived via immunoSEQ multiplex PCR, lists solely in-frame clones and lacks some. This table holds about 40,000 clones, approximately 86% found once. Sequencing used peripheral blood. These receptor sequences come from a man aged 35-49 years with active COVID-19.

The chain joins TRBV3-1 (or the pseudogene TRBV3-2) to TRBJ1-1; TRBD1 agrees at 8 bases. CDR3 size: 13 residues. With 4 bases clipped from V and 6 bases from J, the junction kept 4 bases outside the gene matches. Germline lookup yields CDR1 LGHDT and CDR2 YNNKEL (reference sequence). The CDR3 coding sequence is TGTGCCAGCAGCCGCCAGACAGGGGCTGAAGCTTTCTTT. Translating it yields CASSRQTGAEAFF.

The CDR3: CASSIDASLNRGSNQPQHF. The CDR3, as DNA: TGTGCCAGTAGTATAGATGCCTCCCTAAACAGGGGTAGCAATCAGCCCCAGCATTTT. This chain connects TRBV19 to TRBJ1-5; TRBD1 agrees at 7 bases. The length of the CDR3 is 19 residues. Germline CDR1 is LNHDA and CDR2 is SQIVND (reference sequence). Losses at the gene ends were 0 bases for V and 0 bases for J; bases not matched to a gene: 11.

The genes are TRBV9 and TRBJ2-2, with 8 bases fitting TRBD2. Looked up from germline, CDR1 is SGDLS and CDR2 is YYNGEE. The CDR3 has 17 amino acids. V shed 4 bases, J shed 5 bases, and the junction held 13 bases outside the gene matches. The CDR3 loop reads CASSPRVAGRTTGELFF. The CDR3 nucleotides read TGTGCCAGCAGCCCCCGGGTAGCGGGAAGAACTACCGGGGAGCTGTTTTTT. Based on the CDR3 plus reference TRBV9 and TRBJ2-2, the full variable domain is DSGVTQTPKHLITATGQRVTLRCSPRSGDLSVYWYQQSLDQGLQFLIQYYNGEERAKGNILERFSAQQFPDLHSELNLSSLELGDSALYFCASSPRVAGRTTGELFFGEGSRLTVL.

The rearrangement links TRBV5-1 to TRBJ2-2; 7 nucleotides align to TRBD1. The germline V gene has CDR1 SGHRS and CDR2 YFSETQ. The trim removed 5 bases at V and 3 bases at J, leaving 4 bases unmatched. This CDR3 region has 14 residues. The CDR3, as DNA: TGCGCCAGCAGGGCAACAGGGGACACCGGGGAGCTGTTTTTT. As protein: CASRATGDTGELFF. The whole variable domain, filled in from reference TRBV5-1 and TRBJ2-2, reads KAGVTQTPRYLIKTRGQQVTLSCSPISGHRSVSWYQQTPGQGLQFLFEYFSETQRNKGNFPGRFSGRQFSNSRSEMNVSTLELGDSALYLCASRATGDTGELFFGEGSRLTVL.

V and J are TRBV10-1 and TRBJ2-5, with D perhaps TRBD2 (6 bases). V was cut by 4 bases and J by 2 bases, with 11 bases left in between. The CDR3 is made up of 14 amino acids. Germline V gives CDR1 WNHNN, CDR2 SYGVQD (reference sequence). CDR3 in DNA: TGCGCCAGCAGTGCCCTGCGGGGTCAAGAGACCCAGTACTTC. Amino acid sequence: CASSALRGQETQYF.

The chain is built from TRBV15 and TRBJ1-2, with TRBD1 matching over 11 bases. The CDR3 runs 12 residues. Germline lookup yields CDR1 LNHNV and CDR2 YYDKDF (reference sequence). V shed 8 bases, J shed 8 bases, and the junction held 4 bases outside the gene matches. CDR3 region: CATSGTGGGYTF. The CDR3 bases are TGTGCCACCTCCGGGACAGGGGGGGGCTACACCTTC. The entire variable domain, with the rest obtained from reference TRBV15 and TRBJ1-2, is as follows: DAMVIQNPRYQVTQFGKPVTLSCSQTLNHNVMYWYQQKSSQAPKLLFHYYDKDFNNEADTPDNFQSRRPNTSFCFLDIRSPGLGDTAMYLCATSGTGGGYTFGSGTRLTVV.

The chain recombines TRBV29-1 with TRBJ2-7, with TRBD2 as a possible D gene (5 bases). Per the germline V gene, CDR1 is SQVTM and CDR2 is ANQGSEA. V was clipped by 2 bases and J by 4 bases, with 12 bases between them. CDR3 length equals 13 residues. The CDR3 DNA reads TGCAGCGTTGAAACCGGGGTGGAGTACGAGCAGTACTTC. It yields the protein CSVETGVEYEQYF.

The V call is TRBV5-1, the J call TRBJ2-1, with 10 bases identical to TRBD2. The CDR3 totals 15 residues. The junction had 4 bases not matched to a gene; V was cut back by 4 bases and J by 3 bases. Germline CDR1 SGHRS, CDR2 YFSETQ. CDR3 in amino acids: CASSPLAGNYNEQFF. The CDR3 region has the DNA TGCGCCAGCAGCCCACTAGCGGGAAACTACAATGAGCAGTTCTTC. Supplemented by reference TRBV5-1 and TRBJ2-1, the full variable domain reads KAGVTQTPRYLIKTRGQQVTLSCSPISGHRSVSWYQQTPGQGLQFLFEYFSETQRNKGNFPGRFSGRQFSNSRSEMNVSTLELGDSALYLCASSPLAGNYNEQFFGPGTRLTVL.

The rearrangement uses TRBV19 and TRBJ2-7; 7 nucleotides align to TRBD1. Germline CDR1 LNHDA, CDR2 SQIVND (reference sequence). CDR3 length equals 15 residues. V trimming: 5 bases; J trimming: 6 bases; junction bases outside the gene matches: 13. The CDR3 DNA reads TGTGCCAGTAGTCCCGCCCGGACAGGAGTCGGCGAGCAGTACTTC. This sequence encodes CASSPARTGVGEQYF.

The rearrangement joins TRBV5-5 to TRBJ2-7; 8 bases align to TRBD2. This CDR3 has 15 amino acids. V was pared by 4 bases and J by 1 base, with 7 bases of the junction left unmatched. Germline loops: CDR1 SGHKS, CDR2 YYEKEE (reference sequence). CDR3 residues: CASSQRGTPSYEQYF. The CDR3 DNA follows: TGTGCCAGCAGCCAGCGGGGGACTCCGTCCTACGAGCAGTACTTC.

The chain has TRBV14 and TRBJ2-1, with D possibly being TRBD2 (6 bases). CDR3 length: 18 amino acids. CDR1 is SGHDN and CDR2 is FVKESK in the germline V gene. V was trimmed by 1 base and J by 5 bases, leaving 21 bases between them. CDR3 in DNA: TGTGCCAGCAGCCAAGGACTTTTTATAGCGGAGAATCACAATGAGCAGTTCTTC. Translated, it gives CASSQGLFIAENHNEQFF.